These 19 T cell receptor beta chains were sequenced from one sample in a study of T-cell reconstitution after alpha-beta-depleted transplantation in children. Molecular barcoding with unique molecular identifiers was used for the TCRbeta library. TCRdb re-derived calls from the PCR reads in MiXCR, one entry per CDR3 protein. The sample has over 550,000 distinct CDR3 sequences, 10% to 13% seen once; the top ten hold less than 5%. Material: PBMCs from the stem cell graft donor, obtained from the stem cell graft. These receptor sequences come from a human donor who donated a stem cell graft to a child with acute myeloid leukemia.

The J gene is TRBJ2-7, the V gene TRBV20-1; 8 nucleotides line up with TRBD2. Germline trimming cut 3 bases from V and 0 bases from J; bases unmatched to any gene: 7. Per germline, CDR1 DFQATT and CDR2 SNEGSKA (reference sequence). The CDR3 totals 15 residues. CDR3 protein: CSASTLAGGSYEQYF. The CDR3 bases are TGCAGTGCTAGTACTCTTGCGGGAGGCTCCTACGAGCAGTACTTC.

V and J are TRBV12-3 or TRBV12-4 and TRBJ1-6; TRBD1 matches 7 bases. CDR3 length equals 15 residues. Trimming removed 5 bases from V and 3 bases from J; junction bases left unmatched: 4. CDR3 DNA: TGTGCCAGCAGTCCGGGACAGAGCTATAATTCACCCCTCCACTTT. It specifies CASSPGQSYNSPLHF.

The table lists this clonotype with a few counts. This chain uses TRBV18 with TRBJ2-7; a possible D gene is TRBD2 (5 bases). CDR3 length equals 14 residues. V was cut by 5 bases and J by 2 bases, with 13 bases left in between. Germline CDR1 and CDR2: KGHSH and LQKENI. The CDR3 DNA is TGTGCCAGCTCAGATTTGTCGGGGACCTACGAGCAGTACTTC. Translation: CASSDLSGTYEQYF.

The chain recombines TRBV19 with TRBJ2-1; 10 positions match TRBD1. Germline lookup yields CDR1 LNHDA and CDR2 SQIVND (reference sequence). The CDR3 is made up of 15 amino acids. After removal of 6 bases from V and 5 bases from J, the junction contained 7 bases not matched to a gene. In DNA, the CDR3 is TGTGCCAGTAGGTCCCGGACAGGGGGGGACAATGAGCAGTTCTTC. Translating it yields CASRSRTGGDNEQFF.

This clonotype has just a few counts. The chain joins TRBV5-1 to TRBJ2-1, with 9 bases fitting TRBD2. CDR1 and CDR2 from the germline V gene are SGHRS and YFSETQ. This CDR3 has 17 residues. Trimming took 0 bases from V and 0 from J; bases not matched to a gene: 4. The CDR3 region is CASSLGGGRASYNEQFF. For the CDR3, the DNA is TGCGCCAGCAGCTTGGGAGGCGGGAGGGCCTCCTACAATGAGCAGTTCTTC.

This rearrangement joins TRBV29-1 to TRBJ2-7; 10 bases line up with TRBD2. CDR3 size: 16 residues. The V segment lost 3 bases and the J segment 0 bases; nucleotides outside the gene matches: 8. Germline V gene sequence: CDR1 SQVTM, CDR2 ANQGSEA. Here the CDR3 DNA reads TGCAGCGTTGAGGGGGCTGGGACTAGCGACTCCTACGAGCAGTACTTC. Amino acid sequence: CSVEGAGTSDSYEQYF.

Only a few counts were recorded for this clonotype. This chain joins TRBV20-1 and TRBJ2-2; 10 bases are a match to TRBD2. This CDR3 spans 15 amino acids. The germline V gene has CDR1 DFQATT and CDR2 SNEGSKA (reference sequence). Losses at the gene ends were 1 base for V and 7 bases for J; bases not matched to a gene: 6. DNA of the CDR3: TGCAGTGCTAGAGTTCTAGCGGGAGTTGGCGGGGAGCTGTTTTTT. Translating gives CSARVLAGVGGELFF.

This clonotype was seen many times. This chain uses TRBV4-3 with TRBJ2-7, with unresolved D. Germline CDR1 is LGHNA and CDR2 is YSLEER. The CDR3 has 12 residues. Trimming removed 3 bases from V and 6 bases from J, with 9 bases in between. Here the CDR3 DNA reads TGCGCCAGCAGCCAGAGGAGAGGCGAGCAGTACTTC. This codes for CASSQRRGEQYF.

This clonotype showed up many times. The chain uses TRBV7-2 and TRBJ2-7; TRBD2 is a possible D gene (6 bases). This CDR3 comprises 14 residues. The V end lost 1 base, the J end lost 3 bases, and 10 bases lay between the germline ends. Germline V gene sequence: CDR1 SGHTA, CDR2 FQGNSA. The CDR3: CASSLDGGGYEQYF. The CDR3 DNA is TGTGCCAGCAGCTTAGACGGGGGTGGCTACGAGCAGTACTTC. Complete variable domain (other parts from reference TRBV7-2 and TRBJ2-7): GAGVSQSPSNKVTEKGKDVELRCDPISGHTALYWYRQSLGQGLEFLIYFQGNSAPDKSGLPSDRFSAERTGGSVSTLTIQRTQQEDSAVYLCASSLDGGGYEQYFGPGTRLTVT.

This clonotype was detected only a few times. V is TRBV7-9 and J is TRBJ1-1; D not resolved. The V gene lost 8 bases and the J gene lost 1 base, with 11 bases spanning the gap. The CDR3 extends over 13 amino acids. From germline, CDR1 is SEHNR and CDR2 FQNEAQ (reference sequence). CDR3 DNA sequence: TGTGCCAGCCGTCGAAGGGCGAACACTGAAGCTTTCTTT. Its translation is CASRRRANTEAFF.

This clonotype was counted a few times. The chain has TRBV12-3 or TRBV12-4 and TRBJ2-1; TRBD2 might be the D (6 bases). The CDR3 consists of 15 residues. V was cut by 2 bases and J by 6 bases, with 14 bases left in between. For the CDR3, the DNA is TGTGCCAGCAGTTTACGCGGGGATAGGGCCAATGAGCAGTTCTTC. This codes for CASSLRGDRANEQFF.

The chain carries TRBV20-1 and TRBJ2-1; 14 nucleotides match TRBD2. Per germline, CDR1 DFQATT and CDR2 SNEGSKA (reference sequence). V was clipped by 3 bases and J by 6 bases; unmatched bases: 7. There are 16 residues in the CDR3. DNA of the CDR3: TGCAGTGCTAGGCCCGGGACTAGCGGGAGAGCCAATGAGCAGTTCTTC. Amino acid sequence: CSARPGTSGRANEQFF.

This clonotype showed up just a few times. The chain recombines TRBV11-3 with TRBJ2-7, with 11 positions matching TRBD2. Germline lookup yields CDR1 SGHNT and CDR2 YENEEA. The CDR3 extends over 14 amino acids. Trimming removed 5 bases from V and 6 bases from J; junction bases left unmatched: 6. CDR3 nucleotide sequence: TGTGCCAGCAGCGTTACTAGCGGGAGCGGCGAGCAGTACTTC. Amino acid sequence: CASSVTSGSGEQYF.

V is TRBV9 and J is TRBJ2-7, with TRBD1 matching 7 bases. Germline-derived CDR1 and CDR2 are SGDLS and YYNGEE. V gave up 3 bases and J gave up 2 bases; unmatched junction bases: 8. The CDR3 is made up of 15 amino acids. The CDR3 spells CASSASDRLPYEQYF. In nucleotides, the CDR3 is TGTGCCAGCAGCGCCTCGGACAGGCTTCCCTACGAGCAGTACTTC.

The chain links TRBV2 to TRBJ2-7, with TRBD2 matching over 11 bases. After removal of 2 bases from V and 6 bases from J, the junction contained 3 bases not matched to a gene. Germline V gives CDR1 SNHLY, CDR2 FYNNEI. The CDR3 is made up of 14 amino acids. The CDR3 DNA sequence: TGTGCCAGCAGTGAAACTAGCGGGAGATCCGAGCAGTACTTC. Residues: CASSETSGRSEQYF.

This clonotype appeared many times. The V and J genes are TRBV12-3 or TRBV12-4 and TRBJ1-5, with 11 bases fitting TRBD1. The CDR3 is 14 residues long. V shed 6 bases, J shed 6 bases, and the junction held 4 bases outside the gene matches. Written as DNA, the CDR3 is TGTGCCAGCAGCCGGACAGGGGGCTTTCAGCCCCAGCATTTT. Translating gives CASSRTGGFQPQHF.

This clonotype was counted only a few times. For the CDR3, the DNA is TGCAGTGCTAGAGATCCTCGGGGGCACAGGGGGACCCAGTACTTC. This encodes CSARDPRGHRGTQYF. V and J are TRBV20-1 and TRBJ2-5; a possible D gene is TRBD1 (7 bases). The V and J ends lost 0 bases and 7 bases respectively, with 18 bases between them. Germline CDR1 DFQATT, CDR2 SNEGSKA (reference sequence). The CDR3 runs to 15 residues.

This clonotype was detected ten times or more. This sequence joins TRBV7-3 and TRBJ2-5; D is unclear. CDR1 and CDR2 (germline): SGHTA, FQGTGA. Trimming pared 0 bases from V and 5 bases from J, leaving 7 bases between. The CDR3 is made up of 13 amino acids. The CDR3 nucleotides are TGTGCCAGCAGCTTAACACTGGAGGAGACCCAGTACTTC. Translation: CASSLTLEETQYF.

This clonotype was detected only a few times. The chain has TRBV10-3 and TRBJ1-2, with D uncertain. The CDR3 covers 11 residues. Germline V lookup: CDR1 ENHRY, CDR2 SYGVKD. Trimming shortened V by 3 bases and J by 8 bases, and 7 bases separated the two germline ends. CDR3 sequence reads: CAISDTNGYTF. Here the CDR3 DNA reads TGTGCCATCAGTGATACAAACGGCTACACCTTC.